Below, 23 T cell receptor beta chains from the same sample are listed, as sequenced in a study of control samples from healthy donors and cancer patients. The repertoire was sequenced with immunoSEQ multiplex PCR; TCRdb's copy has only in-frame clones and lacks some. The sample consists of almost 85,000 clones, roughly 82% of them appearing once. Source material: PBMCs. These receptors were collected from a man aged 55 to 69 with head and neck cancer.

This sequence joins TRBV5-5 and TRBJ2-7; D tentatively reads TRBD1 or TRBD2 (5 bases each). This CDR3 comprises 16 residues. Germline V gene sequence: CDR1 SGHKS, CDR2 YYEKEE (reference sequence). Trimming pared 5 bases from V and 5 bases from J, leaving 23 bases between. In DNA, the CDR3 is TGTGCCAGCAGTCAGAATTACGGGACGCTATTCGACGAGCAGTACTTC. Residues: CASSQNYGTLFDEQYF.

This sequence joins TRBV19 and TRBJ2-2; 11 bases are a match to TRBD2. Trimming removed 5 bases from V and 5 bases from J; junction bases left unmatched: 19. Looked up from germline, CDR1 is LNHDA and CDR2 is SQIVND (reference sequence). The CDR3 loop spans 20 amino acids. This CDR3 is CASSSPLYRLAGGGTGELFF. The CDR3 coding sequence is TGTGCCAGTAGTTCCCCCCTTTATAGGCTAGCGGGAGGAGGAACCGGGGAGCTGTTTTTT.

The chain couples TRBV5-1 to TRBJ2-4; either TRBD1 or TRBD2 may fit D (5 bases each). Germline loops: CDR1 SGHRS, CDR2 YFSETQ. The CDR3 contains 15 residues. V shed 4 bases and J shed 1 base, with 12 bases lying between them. The CDR3 DNA reads as TGCGCCAGCAGCGTAAGGGGAGTTGCCAAAAACATTCAGTACTTC. Its translation: CASSVRGVAKNIQYF.

The chain joins TRBV13 to TRBJ2-3; no firm D call. The V end was cut by 5 bases, the J end by 3 bases, with 15 bases between. Germline V gene lookup returns CDR1 PRHDT and CDR2 FYEKMQ (reference sequence). The CDR3 consists of 15 residues. The CDR3 bases are TGTGCCAGCAGCCGACGATGGGTGTTTACAGATACGCAGTATTTT. Its protein product is CASSRRWVFTDTQYF.

The chain combines TRBV20-1 with TRBJ1-5; D gene ambiguous. Germline CDR1 reads DFQATT; CDR2 reads SNEGSKA (reference sequence). The CDR3 sequence is 17 residues long. V lost 3 bases and J lost 2, with 20 bases in between. The CDR3, as DNA: TGCAGTGCTAGTAGGGCCCTCTCGGACGCGGGCAATCAGCCCCAGCATTTT. It translates to CSASRALSDAGNQPQHF.

The V call is TRBV18, the J call TRBJ1-6, with D perhaps TRBD1 (6 bases). Germline V CDR1 and CDR2: KGHSH, LQKENI. V shed 3 bases and J shed 16 bases, with 16 bases lying between them. This CDR3 is built from 13 residues. The CDR3, as DNA: TGTGCCAGCTCACCTTCCCGGGGGGCCCCTCTCCACTTT. It codes for CASSPSRGAPLHF.

J is TRBJ1-2 and V is TRBV3-1 (or the pseudogene TRBV3-2); 7 bases agree with TRBD1. The V gene end was trimmed by 1 base and the J gene end by 4 bases; junction bases not matched to a gene: 6. Per the germline V gene, CDR1 is LGHDT and CDR2 is YNNKEL (reference sequence). The CDR3 has 15 amino acids. CDR3 loop: CASSQGWGQRYGYTF. The CDR3 DNA sequence: TGTGCCAGCAGCCAAGGATGGGGACAGCGCTATGGCTACACCTTC.

V is TRBV5-4 and J is TRBJ2-1, with TRBD1 as a possible D gene (8 bases). The CDR3 is 14 amino acids. Deletions cut 2 bases from V and 4 bases from J, with 10 bases between. Germline assignment: CDR1 SGHNT and CDR2 YYREEE (reference sequence). Written as DNA, the CDR3 is TGTGCCAGCAGCTTACAGGGGGGGTACAATGAGCAGTTCTTC. Translated, it gives CASSLQGGYNEQFF.

The chain couples TRBV19 to TRBJ2-7, with 9 nucleotides matching TRBD1. Germline lookup yields CDR1 LNHDA and CDR2 SQIVND (reference sequence). J was trimmed by 3 bases and V by 8 bases; bases with no gene match: 8. The CDR3 sequence is 14 residues long. In DNA form, the CDR3 reads TGTGCCAGTGCCCCCACAGGGGGCTTCTACGAGCAGTACTTC. Translated: CASAPTGGFYEQYF. The variable domain in full, with the rest retrieved from reference TRBV19 and TRBJ2-7, is DGGITQSPKYLFRKEGQNVTLSCEQNLNHDAMYWYRQDPGQGLRLIYYSQIVNDFQKGDIAEGYSVSREKKESFPLTVTSAQKNPTAFYLCASAPTGGFYEQYFGPGTRLTVT.

This clone was counted between two and nine times. V usage is TRBV5-1 and J usage is TRBJ1-2; TRBD1 matches 7 bases. Germline V CDR1 and CDR2: SGHRS, YFSETQ. J lost 3 bases, V lost 1 base, and 0 bases had no gene match. The length of the CDR3 is 13 residues. In DNA, the CDR3 is TGCGCCAGCAGCTTGACAGGGGACTATGGCTACACCTTC. Its protein is CASSLTGDYGYTF.

The rearrangement links TRBV5-1 to TRBJ2-5, with D uncertain. The CDR3 has 14 amino acids. V lost 0 bases to trimming and J lost 4 bases, with 10 bases between them. Per the germline V gene, CDR1 is SGHRS and CDR2 is YFSETQ. CDR3 in amino acids: CASSLASVRETQYF. CDR3 nucleotides: TGCGCCAGCAGCTTGGCATCCGTGAGAGAGACCCAGTACTTC.

V is TRBV14 and J is TRBJ2-1, with a possible D match to TRBD2 (5 bases). Germline CDR1 reads SGHDN; CDR2 reads FVKESK. The CDR3 runs to 14 residues. Between the trimmed V and J ends, which lost 0 bases and 8 bases, there was a span of 11 bases. As DNA, the CDR3 is TGTGCCAGCAGCCAAGAGGGTATCGGGGATGAGCAGTTCTTC. Encoded protein: CASSQEGIGDEQFF.

The chain employs TRBV7-9 and TRBJ2-5; tentative D call: TRBD1 (6 bases). Deletions cut 1 base from V and 6 bases from J, with 15 bases between. The CDR3 runs to 15 residues. Germline CDR1 is SEHNR and CDR2 is FQNEAQ (reference sequence). CDR3 nucleotide sequence: TGTGCCAGCAGCTTAGTCACAGGGAATCGGCAGACCCAGTACTTC. Encoded protein: CASSLVTGNRQTQYF.

The chain links TRBV5-1 to TRBJ2-3, with 14 nucleotides matching TRBD2. The trim removed 4 bases at V and 3 bases at J, leaving 4 bases unmatched. Germline assignment: CDR1 SGHRS and CDR2 YFSETQ. CDR3 size: 16 residues. DNA of the CDR3: TGCGCCAGCAGCCCTCGACTAGCGGGAGGGACAGATACGCAGTATTTT. It encodes CASSPRLAGGTDTQYF. Supplemented by reference TRBV5-1 and TRBJ2-3, the full variable domain reads KAGVTQTPRYLIKTRGQQVTLSCSPISGHRSVSWYQQTPGQGLQFLFEYFSETQRNKGNFPGRFSGRQFSNSRSEMNVSTLELGDSALYLCASSPRLAGGTDTQYFGPGTRLTVL.

The chain employs TRBV28 and TRBJ2-3, with 8 bases identical to TRBD2. Trimming took 4 bases from V and 0 from J; bases not matched to a gene: 6. The CDR3 sequence is 16 residues long. CDR1 is MDHEN and CDR2 is SYDVKM in the germline V gene. Here the CDR3 reads CASSSGLAPSTDTQYF. In DNA form, the CDR3 reads TGTGCCAGCAGTTCCGGACTAGCCCCTAGCACAGATACGCAGTATTTT.

V usage is TRBV24-1 and J usage is TRBJ2-3; a possible D gene is TRBD2 (5 bases). V was cut by 10 bases and J by 2 bases, with 18 bases left in between. Germline-derived CDR1 and CDR2 are KGHDR and SFDVKD. The CDR3 sequence is 15 residues long. CDR3 nucleotide sequence: TGTGCCACTAGAGGGATGGGCGGTCACACAGATACGCAGTATTTT. Translation: CATRGMGGHTDTQYF.

In this sample, this clone turned up once. This chain links TRBV28 with TRBJ2-7; 7 nucleotides line up with TRBD1. Germline V gives CDR1 MDHEN, CDR2 SYDVKM. This CDR3 spans 13 amino acids. With 8 bases clipped from V and 4 bases from J, the junction kept 8 bases outside the gene matches. CDR3: CASSGTVQYEQYF. The CDR3 region has the DNA TGTGCCAGCTCTGGGACAGTTCAGTACGAGCAGTACTTC.

The chain is built from TRBV5-4 and TRBJ1-4; TRBD1 aligns across 9 bases. V shed 3 bases, J shed 5 bases, and the junction held 5 bases outside the gene matches. The CDR3 covers 15 residues. Per the germline V gene, CDR1 is SGHNT and CDR2 is YYREEE (reference sequence). The CDR3 protein is CASSSNRGLNEKLFF. The CDR3 region has the DNA TGTGCCAGCAGCTCGAACAGGGGGCTAAATGAAAAACTGTTTTTT.

This clone was observed a single time. The CDR3 region is CASSQELGVAEAFF. The CDR3 DNA is TGTGCCAGCAGCCAAGAACTCGGGGTTGCTGAAGCTTTCTTT. The chain links TRBV4-2 to TRBJ1-1, with D uncertain. Germline-derived CDR1 and CDR2 are LGHNA and YNFKEQ. This CDR3 has 14 amino acids. Trimming shortened V by 0 bases and J by 6 bases, and 11 bases separated the two germline ends.

The CDR3 DNA reads TGTGCCACCAGTGATTTGCAGGCGGGAGGGCGCTACAATGAGCAGTTCTTC. This translates into CATSDLQAGGRYNEQFF. This chain joins TRBV24-1 and TRBJ2-1; TRBD2 agrees at 9 bases. The CDR3 consists of 17 residues. The germline V gene has CDR1 KGHDR and CDR2 SFDVKD. The ends lost 0 bases at V and 3 bases at J; junction bases unmatched: 5.

The gene calls are TRBV5-1 and TRBJ2-3; tentatively, D is TRBD1 (6 bases). The CDR3 runs to 19 residues. Germline lookup yields CDR1 SGHRS and CDR2 YFSETQ. Trimming cost V 4 bases and J 5 bases, with 29 bases left between them. The CDR3 nucleotides are TGCGCCAGCAGCCGGAGAACTGGGAACAGGGCCTTGTTGGGAGATACGCAGTATTTT. Residues: CASSRRTGNRALLGDTQYF.

The chain has TRBV30 and TRBJ2-3; D ambiguous. The length of the CDR3 is 13 residues. Between the trimmed V and J ends, which lost 0 bases and 6 bases, there was a span of 10 bases. CDR1 and CDR2 from the germline V gene are GTSNPN and SVGIG (reference sequence). CDR3 sequence (DNA): TGTGCCTGGAGTGTGGGTCTTCAGGATACGCAGTATTTT. Its translation: CAWSVGLQDTQYF.

The chain combines TRBV2 with TRBJ2-5, with a weak D call TRBD2 (5 bases). Germline lookup yields CDR1 SNHLY and CDR2 FYNNEI. The ends were cut back, 7 bases at V and 2 bases at J, with 17 bases in the middle. This CDR3 has 15 amino acids. CDR3 protein: CASNHPSGPQETQYF. The CDR3 DNA reads TGTGCCAGCAACCACCCGAGCGGCCCACAAGAGACCCAGTACTTC.